This TCR beta chain is drawn from a study of blood T cell repertoires in COVID-19. Study overall: The United States, Italy and Spain supplied acute and convalescent COVID-19 samples. The cDNA or gDNA used as material had been derived from T cells, B-cell-depleted T cells, or PBMCs.

CDR1 and CDR2 (germline): ENHRY, SYGVKD. The CDR3 is made up of 15 amino acids. Trimming took 7 bases from V and 3 from J; bases not matched to a gene: 9. The method was immunoSEQ multiplex PCR; TCRdb's version includes in-frame clones alone and lacks a portion of them. There are 150,000 to 200,000 clones in the sample; over 80% occur only once, and 13% lies in the top ten. The V call is TRBV10-3, the J call TRBJ1-1; 9 bases agree with TRBD1. The sequenced sample was PBMCs or T cells enriched from blood (not recorded which). The receptor was isolated from a woman in her fifties or sixties who had recovered from COVID-19. Here the CDR3 reads CAITGRGQGYTEAFF. DNA for the CDR3: TGTGCCATCACGGGGCGGGGACAGGGCTACACTGAAGCTTTCTTT.